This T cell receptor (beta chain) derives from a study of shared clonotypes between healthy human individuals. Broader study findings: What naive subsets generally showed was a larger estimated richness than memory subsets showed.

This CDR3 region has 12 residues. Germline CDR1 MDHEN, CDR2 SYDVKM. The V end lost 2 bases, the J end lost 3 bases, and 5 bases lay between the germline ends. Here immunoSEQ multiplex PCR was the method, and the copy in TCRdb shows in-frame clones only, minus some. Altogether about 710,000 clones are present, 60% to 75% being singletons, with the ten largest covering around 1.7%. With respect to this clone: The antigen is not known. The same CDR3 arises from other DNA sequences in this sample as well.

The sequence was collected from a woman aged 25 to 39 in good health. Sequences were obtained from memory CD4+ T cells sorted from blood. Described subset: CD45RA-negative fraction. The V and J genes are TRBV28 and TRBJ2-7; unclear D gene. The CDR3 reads CASSLRYYEQYF. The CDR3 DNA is TGTGCCAGCAGTTTACGTTACTACGAGCAGTACTTC.